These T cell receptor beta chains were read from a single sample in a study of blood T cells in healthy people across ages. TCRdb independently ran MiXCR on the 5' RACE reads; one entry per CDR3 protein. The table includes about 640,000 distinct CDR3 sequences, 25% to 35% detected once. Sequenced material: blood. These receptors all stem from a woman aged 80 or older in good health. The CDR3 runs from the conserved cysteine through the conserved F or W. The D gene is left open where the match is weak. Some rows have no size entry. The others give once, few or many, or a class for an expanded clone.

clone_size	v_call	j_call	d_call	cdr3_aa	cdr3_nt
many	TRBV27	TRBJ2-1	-	CASSFRAVSYNEQFF	TGTGCCAGCAGTTTCAGGGCAGTCTCCTACAATGAGCAGTTCTTC
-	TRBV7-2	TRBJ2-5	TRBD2	CASSLASGEAETQYF	TGTGCCAGCAGCTTAGCTAGCGGGGAGGCAGAGACCCAGTACTTC
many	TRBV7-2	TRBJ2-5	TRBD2	CASSESGGRETQYF	TGTGCCAGCAGCGAAAGCGGGGGGAGGGAGACCCAGTACTTC
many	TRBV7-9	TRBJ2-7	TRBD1	CASSSDRGSYEQYF	TGTGCCAGCAGTTCAGACAGGGGCTCCTACGAGCAGTACTTC
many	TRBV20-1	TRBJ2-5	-	CSARGLGQETQYF	TGCAGTGCTAGAGGACTGGGCCAAGAGACCCAGTACTTC
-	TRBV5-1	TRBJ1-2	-	CASSLSGKGEYSYTF	TGCGCCAGCAGCCTGAGCGGGAAAGGGGAGTACAGCTACACCTTC
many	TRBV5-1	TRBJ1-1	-	CASSWQGYTEAFF	TGCGCCAGCAGCTGGCAGGGGTACACTGAAGCTTTCTTT
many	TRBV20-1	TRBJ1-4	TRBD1	CSATRQGINEKLFF	TGCAGTGCCACGAGACAGGGGATTAATGAAAAACTGTTTTTT
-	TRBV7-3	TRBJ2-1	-	CASSSFGLESYNEQFF	TGTGCCAGCAGCTCCTTTGGGCTCGAGTCCTACAATGAGCAGTTCTTC
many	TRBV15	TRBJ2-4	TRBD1	CATSREGQGGDKNIQYF	TGTGCCACCAGCAGAGAAGGACAGGGTGGGGACAAAAACATTCAGTACTTC
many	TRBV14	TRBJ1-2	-	CASSQDNTYGYTF	TGTGCCAGCAGCCAAGATAATACCTATGGCTACACCTTC
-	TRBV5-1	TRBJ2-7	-	CASSLASSGGSYNEQYF	TGCGCCAGCAGCTTGGCCAGTAGTGGGGGCTCCTACAATGAGCAGTACTTC
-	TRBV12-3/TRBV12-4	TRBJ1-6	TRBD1	CASSQTGEAYNSPLHF	TGTGCCAGCAGCCAAACAGGGGAAGCCTATAATTCACCCCTCCACTTT
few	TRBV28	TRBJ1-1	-	CASSVRQGLNTEAFF	TGTGCCAGCAGTGTCCGACAAGGACTGAACACTGAAGCTTTCTTT
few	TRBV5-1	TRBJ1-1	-	CASSLTSGNTEAFF	TGCGCCAGCAGTCTTACATCCGGGAACACTGAAGCTTTCTTT
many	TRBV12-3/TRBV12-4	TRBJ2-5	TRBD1	CASSLFGGQGGETQYF	TGTGCCAGCAGTTTGTTCGGGGGACAGGGTGGCGAGACCCAGTACTTC
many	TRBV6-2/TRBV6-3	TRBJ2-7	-	CASSLLIRGYEQYF	TGTGCCAGCAGCCTTTTGATCAGGGGTTACGAGCAGTACTTC
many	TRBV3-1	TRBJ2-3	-	CASRSRGASTDTQYF	TGTGCCAGCAGGTCCAGGGGGGCCAGCACAGATACGCAGTATTTT
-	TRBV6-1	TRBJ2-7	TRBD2	CASSEAGGSSYEQYF	TGTGCCAGCAGTGAAGCGGGGGGGAGCTCCTACGAGCAGTACTTC
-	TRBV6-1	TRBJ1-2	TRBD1	CAGRETGASNYGYTF	TGCGCCGGCAGGGAAACAGGGGCATCTAACTATGGCTACACCTTC
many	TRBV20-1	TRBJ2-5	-	CSARVRNQETQYF	TGCAGTGCTAGAGTCCGGAACCAAGAGACCCAGTACTTC
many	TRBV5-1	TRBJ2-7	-	CASSPGRPLSYEQYF	TGCGCCAGCAGCCCGGGCAGGCCCCTCTCCTACGAGCAGTACTTC
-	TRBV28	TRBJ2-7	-	CVAQGFPYNEQYF	TGTGTCGCTCAAGGGTTCCCCTACAATGAGCAGTACTTC
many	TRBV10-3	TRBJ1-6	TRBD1	CAITTDRDNSPLHF	TGTGCCATAACGACCGACAGGGATAATTCACCCCTCCACTTT
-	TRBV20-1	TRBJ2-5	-	CSARGGTLRGNEQYF	TGCAGTGCTAGAGGTGGGACCCTTAGGGGCAATGAGCAGTACTTC
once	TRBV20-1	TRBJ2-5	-	CSARDTGSETQYF	TGCAGTGCTAGGGACACCGGGTCGGAGACCCAGTACTTC
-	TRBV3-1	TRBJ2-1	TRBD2	CASRLGGGANEQFF	TGTGCCAGCAGGCTGGGCGGGGGGGCAAATGAGCAGTTCTTC
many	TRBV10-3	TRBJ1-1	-	CAISPQGNTEAFF	TGTGCCATCAGCCCACAGGGGAACACTGAAGCTTTCTTT